Below are 28 T cell receptor beta chains sequenced from a single sample in a study of blood T cell repertoires in COVID-19. Using immunoSEQ multiplex PCR, the repertoire was profiled, and TCRdb retains in-frame clones only, with some absent. The sample shows 200,000 to 250,000 clones, 84% of them seen only once. The specimen sequenced was peripheral blood. These TCRs come from a man aged 25 to 45 with active or convalescent COVID-19.

This sequence joins TRBV25-1 and TRBJ1-3; D remains ambiguous. The CDR3 spans 13 residues. V was clipped by 8 bases and J by 3 bases, with 11 bases between them. Germline V gene data show CDR1 as MGHDK and CDR2 as SYGVNS. CDR3 protein: CASGLQGGNTIYF. The CDR3 DNA follows: TGTGCCAGCGGACTGCAAGGTGGAAACACCATATATTTT.

The chain joins TRBV7-8 to TRBJ1-5; D gene uncertain. This CDR3 comprises 13 residues. Germline CDR1 and CDR2: SGHVS and FQNEAQ. V lost 2 bases to trimming and J lost 6 bases, with 8 bases between them. The CDR3 loop reads CASSLYPGQPQHF. The DNA of the CDR3 is TGTGCCAGCAGCTTATATCCGGGTCAGCCCCAGCATTTT.

The V and J genes are TRBV7-3 and TRBJ2-2, with TRBD2 identical over 8 bases. V was clipped by 1 base and J by 1 base; unmatched bases: 2. Germline V gives CDR1 SGHTA, CDR2 FQGTGA. The CDR3 spans 16 residues. The DNA for the CDR3 is TGTGCCAGCAGCTTAAGTAGCGGGGTGAACACCGGGGAGCTGTTTTTT. Translated, it gives CASSLSSGVNTGELFF.

The table lists this clone with a few counts. The genes are TRBV7-2 and TRBJ2-3; maybe TRBD2 (6 bases). Germline CDR1 SGHTA, CDR2 FQGNSA. The CDR3 extends over 16 amino acids. Deletions cut 2 bases from V and 1 base from J, with 13 bases between. The chain's CDR3 is CASSLLAPGGTDTQYF. The CDR3 nucleotides read TGTGCCAGCAGCTTACTAGCTCCGGGGGGCACAGATACGCAGTATTTT.

V and J are TRBV15 and TRBJ2-1; the match to TRBD2 covers 13 bases. The V gene end was trimmed by 5 bases and the J gene end by 4 bases; junction bases not matched to a gene: 11. From germline, CDR1 is LNHNV and CDR2 YYDKDF (reference sequence). The CDR3 contains 18 residues. CDR3 nucleotide sequence: TGTGCCACCAGCGGCCGGACTAGCGGGAGATCCCTTTACAATGAGCAGTTCTTC. Protein sequence: CATSGRTSGRSLYNEQFF.

The J gene is TRBJ1-2, the V gene TRBV18, with D possibly being TRBD1 (5 bases). CDR1 KGHSH and CDR2 LQKENI come from the germline V gene. This CDR3 has 12 residues. V was shortened by 4 bases and J by 6 bases, with 9 bases between the two germline ends. This chain's CDR3 is CASSLSRDGYTF. DNA of the CDR3: TGTGCCAGCTCACTCTCCAGGGATGGCTACACCTTC. The full variable domain, in which reference TRBV18 and TRBJ1-2 provide the parts outside the CDR3, is NAGVMQNPRHLVRRRGQEARLRCSPMKGHSHVYWYRQLPEEGLKFMVYLQKENIIDESGMPKERFSAEFPKEGPSILRIQQVVRGDSAAYFCASSLSRDGYTFGSGTRLTVV.

The V and J genes are TRBV9 and TRBJ1-5; no reliable D call. V gave up 0 bases and J gave up 0 bases, with 7 bases separating them. This CDR3 has 15 residues. CDR1 and CDR2 (germline): SGDLS, YYNGEE. The CDR3 DNA reads TGTGCCAGCAGCGTAGGCGGCATTAGCAATCAGCCCCAGCATTTT. Its protein is CASSVGGISNQPQHF.

V and J are TRBV5-1 and TRBJ2-5; 10 nucleotides line up with TRBD1. CDR3 size: 16 residues. Per the germline V gene, CDR1 is SGHRS and CDR2 is YFSETQ. Unmatched junction bases numbered 8, after V lost 4 bases and J lost 2 bases. The chain's CDR3 is CASSTGGTGEQETQYF. CDR3 DNA sequence: TGCGCCAGCAGCACCGGAGGGACAGGGGAACAAGAGACCCAGTACTTC.

The CDR3 reads CATSEGKGQAHQPQHF. The CDR3 DNA reads TGTGCCACCAGTGAGGGTAAGGGACAGGCACATCAGCCCCAGCATTTT. The chain recombines TRBV24-1 with TRBJ1-5; TRBD1 matches 8 bases. The trim removed 4 bases at V and 5 bases at J, leaving 9 bases unmatched. The germline V gene encodes CDR1 KGHDR and CDR2 SFDVKD. This CDR3 contains 16 residues.

This chain links TRBV13 with TRBJ1-2; D call uncertain. The length of the CDR3 is 14 residues. The germline CDR1 and CDR2 sequences are PRHDT and FYEKMQ (reference sequence). Trimming removed 1 base at V and 1 base at J, with 7 bases between. Here the CDR3 reads CASSLAGSNYGYTF. The CDR3 DNA reads as TGTGCCAGCAGCTTAGCAGGCAGTAACTATGGCTACACCTTC.

The chain links TRBV3-1 (or the pseudogene TRBV3-2) to TRBJ2-1, with D perhaps matching TRBD2 (5 bases). The CDR3 consists of 17 residues. Deletions cut 2 bases from V and 0 bases from J, with 14 bases between. The germline CDR1 and CDR2 sequences are LGHDT and YNNKEL (reference sequence). CDR3 amino acids: CASSQLASWTSYNEQFF. The CDR3 DNA reads as TGTGCCAGCAGCCAACTGGCTAGCTGGACCTCCTACAATGAGCAGTTCTTC.

The chain joins TRBV7-7 to TRBJ2-1, with 8 bases matching TRBD2. CDR3 length: 14 residues. J was trimmed by 10 bases and V by 2 bases; bases with no gene match: 7. Germline loops: CDR1 SSHAT, CDR2 FNYEAQ (reference sequence). In nucleotides, the CDR3 is TGTGCCAGCAGCTTAACCGGGGGGGCCGGGGAGCAGTTCTTC. Translated: CASSLTGGAGEQFF. Full variable domain (missing parts from reference TRBV7-7 and TRBJ2-1): GAGVSQSPRYKVTKRGQDVTLRCDPISSHATLYWYQQALGQGPEFLTYFNYEAQPDKSGLPSDRFSAERPEGSISTLTIQRTEQRDSAMYRCASSLTGGAGEQFFGPGTRLTVL.

This rearrangement joins TRBV30 to TRBJ1-5; 10 nucleotides line up with TRBD1. Germline V gene lookup returns CDR1 GTSNPN and CDR2 SVGIG (reference sequence). V shed 1 base, J shed 6 bases, and the junction held 3 bases outside the gene matches. This CDR3 is built from 14 residues. For the CDR3, the DNA is TGTGCCTGGAGTGGACAGGGGGCGAGTCAGCCCCAGCATTTT. Amino acids: CAWSGQGASQPQHF.

The chain recombines TRBV12-3 or TRBV12-4 with TRBJ1-2; the match to TRBD1 covers 8 bases. The junction had 4 bases not matched to a gene; V was cut back by 6 bases and J by 4 bases. This CDR3 contains 13 residues. The CDR3 sequence is CASRDRGTYGYTF. The CDR3 bases are TGTGCCAGCAGAGACAGGGGAACCTATGGCTACACCTTC.

The chain's CDR3 is CSAVQEKAFF. For the CDR3, the DNA is TGCAGTGCTGTACAGGAAAAAGCTTTCTTT. This chain connects TRBV20-1 to TRBJ1-1; D might be TRBD1 (5 bases). The CDR3 runs to 10 residues. With 5 bases removed from V and 9 bases from J, the gap between germline ends came to 10 bases. Germline V gene data show CDR1 as DFQATT and CDR2 as SNEGSKA (reference sequence).

This chain connects TRBV6-2 or TRBV6-3 to TRBJ2-7, with 11 bases matching TRBD1. V lost 5 bases and J lost 6; bases outside the gene matches: 6. There are 14 residues in the CDR3. CDR1 and CDR2 from the germline V gene are MNHEY and SVGEGT. CDR3 DNA: TGTGCCAGCAGTCGTTGGACAGGGGGCGGCGAGCAGTACTTC. It yields the protein CASSRWTGGGEQYF.

The chain has TRBV10-2 and TRBJ1-4; possibly TRBD1 for D (6 bases). V was shortened by 8 bases and J by 2 bases, with 15 bases between the two germline ends. The CDR3 loop spans 15 amino acids. CDR1 and CDR2 from the germline V gene are WSHSY and SAAADI. This chain's CDR3 is CASSRGGPTNEKLFF. CDR3 nucleotide sequence: TGCGCCAGCTCGAGGGGGGGACCGACTAATGAAAAACTGTTTTTT.

This clone appeared a single time. This chain links TRBV5-5 with TRBJ1-4; no firm D call. This CDR3 has 17 amino acids. V was cut by 2 bases and J by 2 bases, with 16 bases left in between. CDR1 SGHKS and CDR2 YYEKEE come from the germline V gene (reference sequence). The CDR3 sequence is CASSLDPDSRTNEKLFF. The CDR3 DNA follows: TGTGCCAGCAGCTTAGATCCCGATTCTCGGACTAATGAAAAACTGTTTTTT.

V and J are TRBV20-1 and TRBJ1-1; D ambiguous. The V gene's germline CDR1 is DFQATT and CDR2 SNEGSKA (reference sequence). Trimming left V 3 bases short and J 1 base short, with 6 bases between. The CDR3 has 12 amino acids. The CDR3 loop reads CSASRENTEAFF. The CDR3, as DNA: TGCAGTGCTAGTCGGGAGAACACTGAAGCTTTCTTT.

V gene TRBV5-1 combines with J gene TRBJ2-5; 8 bases line up with TRBD2. CDR3 length: 15 amino acids. V dropped 1 base and J dropped 5; count of bases not matched to a gene: 7. The germline CDR1 and CDR2 sequences are SGHRS and YFSETQ. Here the CDR3 DNA reads TGCGCCAGCAGCTTGATGGAGCGGGGGTGGGAGACCCAGTACTTC. Translation: CASSLMERGWETQYF.

With respect to this clone: Sequence at one end of the junction differs from germline and may be a read error. The chain employs TRBV10-3 and TRBJ1-2, with 7 nucleotides matching TRBD1. There are 13 residues in the CDR3. The germline V gene encodes CDR1 ENHRY and CDR2 SYGVKD. CDR3 DNA sequence: TGTGCCATCAGTGAGGGACCGGGACAGCCCCTACGCTTC. Translated: CAISEGPGQPLRF.

This chain joins TRBV3-1 (or the pseudogene TRBV3-2) and TRBJ2-7; D is possibly TRBD1 (5 bases). CDR3 length: 16 residues. Germline V gene sequence: CDR1 LGHDT, CDR2 YNNKEL (reference sequence). V gave up 1 base and J gave up 4 bases, with 17 bases separating them. This chain's CDR3 is CASSQGLAGQGYEQYF. In DNA, the CDR3 is TGTGCCAGCAGCCAAGGGCTGGCAGGGCAGGGATACGAGCAGTACTTC.

This clone was recorded once. The chain carries TRBV18 and TRBJ1-5, with TRBD1 as a possible D gene (5 bases). V gave up 2 bases and J gave up 11 bases, with 19 bases separating them. The CDR3 loop spans 15 amino acids. CDR1 KGHSH and CDR2 LQKENI come from the germline V gene. The DNA for the CDR3 is TGTGCCAGCTCACCAGGGCAGGGAGGGAGAAGGACCCAGCATTTT. Residues: CASSPGQGGRRTQHF.

This chain connects TRBV5-6 to TRBJ1-2, with D unresolved. This CDR3 comprises 15 residues. The germline V gene has CDR1 SGHDT and CDR2 YYEEEE. V was cut by 1 base and J by 2 bases, with 12 bases left in between. The CDR3 protein is CASSLREHLNYGYTF. As DNA, the CDR3 is TGTGCCAGCAGCTTGAGGGAGCACCTAAACTATGGCTACACCTTC.

V is TRBV29-1 and J is TRBJ1-2; 8 bases agree with TRBD1. The CDR3 length is 13 residues. CDR1 is SQVTM and CDR2 is ANQGSEA in the germline V gene. The V and J ends lost 4 bases and 6 bases, in that order; junction bases with no gene match: 7. CDR3 loop: CSVGRGRSDGYTF. CDR3 bases: TGCAGCGTTGGCAGGGGGCGTTCGGATGGCTACACCTTC.

The chain joins TRBV5-1 to TRBJ2-3; TRBD1 is a possible D gene (5 bases). The CDR3 runs 14 residues. The V and J ends lost 5 bases and 0 bases respectively, with 10 bases between them. In germline, CDR1 is SGHRS, CDR2 YFSETQ. Here the CDR3 DNA reads TGCGCCAGCAGGACCCCAGGGAGCACAGATACGCAGTATTTT. This translates into CASRTPGSTDTQYF.

This chain links TRBV28 with TRBJ1-1; tentative D call: TRBD1 (6 bases). The germline V gene has CDR1 MDHEN and CDR2 SYDVKM. V lost 6 bases to trimming and J lost 5 bases, with 19 bases between them. The CDR3 covers 15 residues. The CDR3 DNA follows: TGTGCCAGCAGCCCATCAGGGGCGCTGTTTACTGAAGCTTTCTTT. Translating gives CASSPSGALFTEAFF.

The chain recombines TRBV10-3 with TRBJ2-1, with 8 positions matching TRBD2. Losses at the gene ends were 6 bases for V and 8 bases for J; bases not matched to a gene: 9. The CDR3 extends over 14 amino acids. Looked up from germline, CDR1 is ENHRY and CDR2 is SYGVKD. The CDR3 spells CAISSEPAGDEQFF. As DNA, the CDR3 is TGTGCCATCAGCTCCGAGCCAGCGGGGGATGAGCAGTTCTTC.